What follows are 26 T cell receptor beta chains derived from one specimen sequenced in a study of cytomegalovirus exposure and HLA in healthy donors. The method was immunoSEQ multiplex PCR; TCRdb's version includes in-frame clones alone and lacks a portion of them. The repertoire holds fewer than 200,000 clones, with about nine tenths as singletons. The source material was PBMCs. Receptors originate from a man between 18 and 35 years old in good health and CMV-seropositive.

The V call is TRBV7-6, the J call TRBJ2-1, with D possibly being TRBD1 (5 bases). V lost 2 bases, J lost 3 bases, and 8 bases lay in between. CDR3 length: 14 amino acids. Per the germline V gene, CDR1 is SGHVS and CDR2 is FNYEAQ. The CDR3 region has the DNA TGTGCCAGCAGCTTACAGACAGACTACAATGAGCAGTTCTTC. Its protein is CASSLQTDYNEQFF.

The chain links TRBV6-4 to TRBJ1-2; 10 bases are a match to TRBD1. Unmatched junction bases numbered 6, after V lost 10 bases and J lost 7 bases. CDR3 size: 12 residues. From germline, CDR1 is MRHNA and CDR2 SNTAGT. DNA for the CDR3: TGTGCCACCCGGACAGGGGGGGGTGGCTACACCTTC. Amino acid sequence: CATRTGGGGYTF.

V and J are TRBV2 and TRBJ2-1; 7 nucleotides line up with TRBD2. Germline V lookup: CDR1 SNHLY, CDR2 FYNNEI. With V trimmed by 5 bases and J by 10 bases, 11 bases remained unmatched. The CDR3 is made up of 14 amino acids. Here the CDR3 DNA reads TGTGCCAGCAGTTCGTGGACTAGAAAGGAGGAGCAGTTCTTC. Translation gives CASSSWTRKEEQFF.

The J gene is TRBJ2-1, the V gene TRBV29-1; the D gene is possibly TRBD1 (5 bases). CDR1 and CDR2 (germline): SQVTM, ANQGSEA. The CDR3 is made up of 12 amino acids. The ends were cut back, 6 bases at V and 4 bases at J, with 10 bases in the middle. Here the CDR3 DNA reads TGCAGCGTAGTGACAGATTACAATGAGCAGTTCTTC. As protein: CSVVTDYNEQFF.

V gene TRBV5-1 combines with J gene TRBJ2-7, with 9 bases fitting TRBD1. Trimming took 4 bases from V and 5 from J; bases not matched to a gene: 7. The V gene's germline CDR1 is SGHRS and CDR2 YFSETQ. The CDR3 is 14 residues long. The CDR3 loop is CASSKSGTGNEQYF. The CDR3 DNA reads as TGCGCCAGCAGCAAATCCGGGACAGGGAACGAGCAGTACTTC.

This sequence joins TRBV5-5 and TRBJ2-7; tentative D call: TRBD1 (5 bases). CDR3 size: 15 residues. V lost 0 bases to trimming and J lost 5 bases, with 15 bases between them. Germline values: CDR1 SGHKS, CDR2 YYEKEE (reference sequence). CDR3 DNA: TGTGCCAGCAGCTTGGTAGGGCAGGGTGGGGACGAGCAGTACTTC. Translation gives CASSLVGQGGDEQYF.

The gene calls are TRBV18 and TRBJ2-2; the D is unclear. The CDR3 spans 15 residues. Germline CDR1 and CDR2: KGHSH and LQKENI. With 2 bases removed from V and 5 bases from J, the gap between germline ends came to 12 bases. The CDR3 reads CASSPNRRGTGELFF. CDR3 in DNA: TGTGCCAGCTCACCAAATAGGCGCGGAACCGGGGAGCTGTTTTTT.

V and J are TRBV5-5 and TRBJ2-1; D is possibly TRBD2 (6 bases). CDR3 length equals 16 residues. The V gene's germline CDR1 is SGHKS and CDR2 YYEKEE (reference sequence). Trimming cost V 0 bases and J 8 bases, with 18 bases left between them. Written as DNA, the CDR3 is TGTGCCAGCAGCTTGGATTTTGGCGGGGAAGGGGATGAGCAGTTCTTC. Translating gives CASSLDFGGEGDEQFF.

Notes on this clone: This CDR3 is also generated by other DNA sequences in the sample. This chain links TRBV9 with TRBJ1-1, with D perhaps TRBD1 (5 bases). The germline V and J ends were trimmed by 2 bases and 5 bases, with 10 bases remaining between them. The CDR3 spans 13 residues. CDR1 and CDR2 (germline): SGDLS, YYNGEE. Written as DNA, the CDR3 is TGTGCCAGCAGCGTGGGGGGGAGAACTGAAGCTTTCTTT. Protein product: CASSVGGRTEAFF. Full variable domain (missing parts from reference TRBV9 and TRBJ1-1): DSGVTQTPKHLITATGQRVTLRCSPRSGDLSVYWYQQSLDQGLQFLIQYYNGEERAKGNILERFSAQQFPDLHSELNLSSLELGDSALYFCASSVGGRTEAFFGQGTRLTVV.

The chain joins TRBV7-3 to TRBJ2-1; maybe TRBD2 (6 bases). CDR3 length equals 16 residues. The V and J ends lost 0 bases and 2 bases respectively, with 11 bases between them. The germline V gene encodes CDR1 SGHTA and CDR2 FQGTGA. The CDR3 protein is CASSLTGGNAYNEQFF. CDR3 bases: TGTGCCAGCAGCTTAACCGGCGGGAACGCCTACAATGAGCAGTTCTTC.

CDR3 residues: CASSVAGGASMNTEAFF. The DNA of the CDR3 is TGTGCCAGCAGCGTAGCGGGGGGCGCCTCGATGAACACTGAAGCTTTCTTT. The J gene is TRBJ1-1, the V gene TRBV9; possible D gene TRBD1, 6 bases. The CDR3 length is 17 residues. Germline V lookup: CDR1 SGDLS, CDR2 YYNGEE. Trimming stripped 0 bases from V and 0 bases from J, with 15 bases between.

The chain links TRBV18 to TRBJ2-7, with 8 bases identical to TRBD1. V dropped 4 bases and J dropped 3; count of bases not matched to a gene: 8. This CDR3 contains 15 residues. Germline lookup yields CDR1 KGHSH and CDR2 LQKENI. This CDR3 is CASSLGQGTGYEQYF. CDR3 sequence (DNA): TGTGCCAGCTCACTCGGACAGGGAACTGGCTACGAGCAGTACTTC. Full variable domain (rest looked up from reference TRBV18 and TRBJ2-7): NAGVMQNPRHLVRRRGQEARLRCSPMKGHSHVYWYRQLPEEGLKFMVYLQKENIIDESGMPKERFSAEFPKEGPSILRIQQVVRGDSAAYFCASSLGQGTGYEQYFGPGTRLTVT.

This clone has just a few counts. The chain has TRBV19 and TRBJ2-7, with D possibly being TRBD1 (6 bases). V lost 3 bases, J lost 7 bases, and 10 bases lay in between. Per germline, CDR1 LNHDA and CDR2 SQIVND (reference sequence). The CDR3 consists of 12 residues. CDR3 in DNA: TGTGCCAGTAGTATGGCAGGGGAAGAGCAGTACTTC. Translating it yields CASSMAGEEQYF.

The genes are TRBV5-6 and TRBJ2-3, with TRBD2 identical over 11 bases. The germline CDR1 and CDR2 sequences are SGHDT and YYEEEE. The trim removed 4 bases at V and 6 bases at J, leaving 4 bases unmatched. CDR3 length: 14 residues. CDR3 protein: CASSRLAGTDTQYF. The DNA of the CDR3 is TGTGCCAGCAGCCGACTAGCGGGAACGGATACGCAGTATTTT.

The V and J genes are TRBV6-5 and TRBJ2-5, with D perhaps TRBD2 (5 bases). V lost 4 bases to trimming and J lost 0 bases, with 9 bases between them. Germline V gene sequence: CDR1 MNHEY, CDR2 SVGAGI. This CDR3 spans 14 amino acids. CDR3 in amino acids: CASSFRGYQETQYF. CDR3 DNA: TGTGCCAGCAGTTTCAGAGGGTACCAAGAGACCCAGTACTTC.

This sequence joins TRBV27 and TRBJ2-1; 8 bases align to TRBD2. Germline CDR1 is MNHEY and CDR2 is SMNVEV (reference sequence). The CDR3 covers 16 residues. Unmatched junction bases numbered 10, after V lost 6 bases and J lost 3 bases. This chain's CDR3 is CASSPSAGGDYNEQFF. The CDR3 coding sequence is TGTGCCAGCAGCCCCTCGGCGGGAGGAGACTACAATGAGCAGTTCTTC.

This sequence joins TRBV6-1 and TRBJ1-1; D unclear. CDR3 length equals 14 residues. Trimming cost V 3 bases and J 7 bases, with 15 bases left between them. Germline V CDR1 and CDR2: MNHNS, SASEGT. CDR3 DNA: TGTGCCAGCAGTGACATCGAGGGATTCGGTGAAGCTTTCTTT. As protein: CASSDIEGFGEAFF.

The rearrangement joins TRBV27 to TRBJ1-1; TRBD1 aligns across 9 bases. The germline CDR1 and CDR2 sequences are MNHEY and SMNVEV (reference sequence). With V trimmed by 6 bases and J by 0 bases, 11 bases remained unmatched. CDR3 length: 17 amino acids. DNA for the CDR3: TGTGCCAGCAGATATATCACAGGGGGCGGGATGAACACTGAAGCTTTCTTT. As protein: CASRYITGGGMNTEAFF.

The chain links TRBV30 to TRBJ1-2, with 9 bases identical to TRBD1. CDR1 and CDR2 (germline): GTSNPN, SVGIG (reference sequence). V gave up 0 bases and J gave up 4 bases; unmatched junction bases: 9. The length of the CDR3 is 16 residues. The CDR3 coding sequence is TGTGCCTGGAGTGTACCGACCGCGACAGGGGGCTATGGCTACACCTTC. This codes for CAWSVPTATGGYGYTF.

The chain carries TRBV28 and TRBJ1-5; possible D gene TRBD1, 5 bases. The CDR3 totals 13 residues. From germline, CDR1 is MDHEN and CDR2 SYDVKM. V lost 7 bases to trimming and J lost 3 bases, with 10 bases between them. CDR3 coding DNA: TGTGCCAGCAACGGGGGAGTCAATCAGCCCCAGCATTTT. Translated: CASNGGVNQPQHF.

V and J are TRBV9 and TRBJ2-5; TRBD1 might be the D (5 bases). Germline V gene sequence: CDR1 SGDLS, CDR2 YYNGEE. Trimming cost V 2 bases and J 0 bases, with 8 bases left between them. The CDR3 runs 14 residues. CDR3 region: CASSVSGYQETQYF. Written as DNA, the CDR3 is TGTGCCAGCAGCGTCTCAGGGTACCAAGAGACCCAGTACTTC.

This clone was counted once. The rearrangement links TRBV7-9 to TRBJ1-1, with D tentatively TRBD1 (6 bases). Germline V CDR1 and CDR2: SEHNR, FQNEAQ (reference sequence). The CDR3 extends over 11 amino acids. Trimming shortened V by 10 bases and J by 6 bases, and 12 bases separated the two germline ends. CDR3 coding DNA: TGTGCCATACAGGGAATTTCTGAAGCTTTCTTT. This translates into CAIQGISEAFF.

This sequence joins TRBV6-5 and TRBJ1-2; TRBD1 aligns across 8 bases. The CDR3 is 11 residues long. Germline V gene data show CDR1 as MNHEY and CDR2 as SVGAGI. Germline trimming cut 8 bases from V and 8 bases from J; bases unmatched to any gene: 4. CDR3: CASGQGDGYTF. In DNA, the CDR3 is TGTGCCAGCGGACAGGGCGACGGCTACACCTTC.

This rearrangement joins TRBV6-6 to TRBJ2-3; TRBD2 might be the D (5 bases). The CDR3 is 16 amino acids. Trimming took off 6 bases at V and 5 bases at J, with 21 bases between the two ends. Germline-derived CDR1 and CDR2 are MNHNY and SVGAGI (reference sequence). The CDR3 DNA sequence: TGTGCCAGCAGCGGCGGATCTAGCCCGAAAGGAGATACGCAGTATTTT. This translates into CASSGGSSPKGDTQYF.

In its sample, this clone was seen once. The chain couples TRBV6-6 to TRBJ2-4; no clear D. Germline V CDR1 and CDR2: MNHNY, SVGAGI (reference sequence). The ends were cut back, 2 bases at V and 4 bases at J, with 9 bases in the middle. There are 14 residues in the CDR3. The CDR3, as DNA: TGTGCCAGCAGTTACGGTGGGCAGAAAAACATTCAGTACTTC. Translating gives CASSYGGQKNIQYF.

The chain carries TRBV11-2 and TRBJ1-2; D is possibly TRBD1 (5 bases). The CDR3 is made up of 14 amino acids. With 1 base removed from V and 6 bases from J, the gap between germline ends came to 12 bases. CDR1 is SGHAT and CDR2 is FQNNGV in the germline V gene. The CDR3: CASSLGPTVDGYTF. CDR3 bases: TGTGCCAGCAGCTTAGGCCCGACAGTGGATGGCTACACCTTC.